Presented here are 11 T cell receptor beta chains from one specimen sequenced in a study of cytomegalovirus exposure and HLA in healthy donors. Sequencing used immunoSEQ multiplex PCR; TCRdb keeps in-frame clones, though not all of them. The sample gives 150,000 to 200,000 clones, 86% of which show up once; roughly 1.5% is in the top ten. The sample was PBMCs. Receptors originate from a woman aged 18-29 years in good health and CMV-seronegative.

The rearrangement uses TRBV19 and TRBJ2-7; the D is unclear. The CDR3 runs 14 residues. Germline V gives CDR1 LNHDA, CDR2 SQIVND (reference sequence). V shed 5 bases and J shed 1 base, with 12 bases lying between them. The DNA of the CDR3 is TGTGCCAGTAGTTCCCAGGCTACTTCCTACGAGCAGTACTTC. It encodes CASSSQATSYEQYF.

The CDR3 bases are TGTGCCAGCAGCCTTCTAGGGACACCGAACACTGAAGCTTTCTTT. Protein sequence: CASSLLGTPNTEAFF. This sequence joins TRBV11-2 and TRBJ1-1; D is perhaps TRBD1 (6 bases). The V gene's germline CDR1 is SGHAT and CDR2 FQNNGV. The length of the CDR3 is 15 residues. Deletions cut 5 bases from V and 1 base from J, with 14 bases between. The whole variable domain, remainder taken from reference TRBV11-2 and TRBJ1-1, is EAGVAQSPRYKIIEKRQSVAFWCNPISGHATLYWYQQILGQGPKLLIQFQNNGVVDDSQLPKDRFSAERLKGVDSTLKIQPAKLEDSAVYLCASSLLGTPNTEAFFGQGTRLTVV.

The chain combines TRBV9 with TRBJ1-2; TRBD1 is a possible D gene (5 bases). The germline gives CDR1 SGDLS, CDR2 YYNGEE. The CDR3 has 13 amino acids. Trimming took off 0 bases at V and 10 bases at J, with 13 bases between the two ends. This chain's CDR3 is CASSVVVRDSYTF. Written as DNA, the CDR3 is TGTGCCAGCAGCGTAGTAGTCCGGGACTCCTACACCTTC.

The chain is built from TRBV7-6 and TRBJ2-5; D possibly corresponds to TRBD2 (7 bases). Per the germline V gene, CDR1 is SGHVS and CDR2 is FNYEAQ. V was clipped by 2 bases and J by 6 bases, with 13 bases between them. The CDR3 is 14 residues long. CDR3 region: CASSLRGGRQTQYF. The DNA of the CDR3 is TGTGCCAGCAGCTTAAGGGGGGGCCGGCAGACCCAGTACTTC.

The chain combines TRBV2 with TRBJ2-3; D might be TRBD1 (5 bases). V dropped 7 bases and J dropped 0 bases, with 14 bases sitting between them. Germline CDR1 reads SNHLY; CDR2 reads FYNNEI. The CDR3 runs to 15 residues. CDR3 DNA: TGTGCCAGCAAACTTTTAGACAGCAGCACAGATACGCAGTATTTT. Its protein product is CASKLLDSSTDTQYF.

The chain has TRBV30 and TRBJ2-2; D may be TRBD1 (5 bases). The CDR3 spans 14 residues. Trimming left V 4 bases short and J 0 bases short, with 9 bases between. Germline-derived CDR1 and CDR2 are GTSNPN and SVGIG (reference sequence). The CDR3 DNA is TGTGCCTGGAAGTGGGGCTCGAACACCGGGGAGCTGTTTTTT. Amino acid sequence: CAWKWGSNTGELFF.

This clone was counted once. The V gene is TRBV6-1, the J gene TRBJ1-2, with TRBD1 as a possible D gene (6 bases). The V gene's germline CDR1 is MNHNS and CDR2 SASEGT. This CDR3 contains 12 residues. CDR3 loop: CASEGHTYGYTF. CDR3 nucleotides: TGTGCGAGTGAGGGACATACCTATGGCTACACCTTC.

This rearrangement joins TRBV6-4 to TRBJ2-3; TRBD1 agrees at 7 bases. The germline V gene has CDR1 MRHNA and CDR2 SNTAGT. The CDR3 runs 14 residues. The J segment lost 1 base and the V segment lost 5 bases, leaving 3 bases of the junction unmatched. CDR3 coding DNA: TGTGCCAGCAGTCTAACAGGGGGCACAGATACGCAGTATTTT. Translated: CASSLTGGTDTQYF.

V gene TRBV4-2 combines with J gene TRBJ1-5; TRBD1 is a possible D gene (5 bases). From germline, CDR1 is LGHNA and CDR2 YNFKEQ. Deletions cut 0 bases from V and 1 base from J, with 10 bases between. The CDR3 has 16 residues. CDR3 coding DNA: TGTGCCAGCAGCCAAGAAGCCGGGGGAAGCAATCAGCCCCAGCATTTT. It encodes CASSQEAGGSNQPQHF.

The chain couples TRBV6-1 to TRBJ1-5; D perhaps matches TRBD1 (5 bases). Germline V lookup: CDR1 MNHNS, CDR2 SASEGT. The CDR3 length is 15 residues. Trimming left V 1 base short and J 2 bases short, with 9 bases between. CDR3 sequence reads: CASSEVGDRNQPQHF. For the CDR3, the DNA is TGTGCCAGCAGTGAAGTAGGGGATCGCAATCAGCCCCAGCATTTT.

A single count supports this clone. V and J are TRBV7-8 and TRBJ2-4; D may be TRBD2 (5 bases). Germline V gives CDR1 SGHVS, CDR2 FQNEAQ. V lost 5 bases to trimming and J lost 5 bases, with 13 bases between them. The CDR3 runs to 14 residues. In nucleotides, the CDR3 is TGTGCCAGCAGCCCTCCGGGAAGCGAAAACATTCAGTACTTC. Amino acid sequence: CASSPPGSENIQYF.